The clone carrying this T cell receptor (beta chain) was seen a single time. The CDR3 totals 13 residues. V was pared by 0 bases and J by 7 bases, with 11 bases between. Germline V gene sequence: CDR1 SGHRS, CDR2 YFSETQ. The sample originates from a study of control samples from healthy donors and cancer patients. TCRdb's copy holds only in-frame clones and misses some; the assay was immunoSEQ multiplex PCR. The table shows about 180,000 clones, with around 89% occurring only once. The sequence derives from a woman in her forties or fifties in good health. The chain is built from TRBV5-1 and TRBJ2-7; possibly TRBD1 or TRBD2 for D (5 bases each). The specimen sequenced was blood. CDR3 nucleotides: TGCGCCAGCAGCTTGGTATCCAGGGAGGAGCAGTACTTC. Translation: CASSLVSREEQYF.